The sequence of this T cell receptor (beta chain) was determined in a study of blood T cell repertoires in COVID-19. Original data processing: Estimation of nucleated cell counts relied on the amplification of reference gene primers. The data were produced by immunoSEQ multiplex PCR, yet TCRdb's version contains in-frame clones alone and is incomplete. V, J and clone size reflect that table, while D and trimming were determined from the DNA. The table includes about 210,000 clones, about 88% detected once. The V segment lost 3 bases and the J segment 5 bases; nucleotides outside the gene matches: 5. The germline gives CDR1 LNHDA, CDR2 SQIVND (reference sequence). The CDR3 totals 15 residues.

The source material was peripheral blood. The source is a young man with active or convalescent COVID-19. The V gene is TRBV19, the J gene TRBJ2-1; 9 positions match TRBD2. The CDR3 nucleotides are TGTGCCAGTAGTATCAGTAGCGGGGGAAACAATGAGCAGTTCTTC. This encodes CASSISSGGNNEQFF.